This TCR beta chain comes out of a study of T cell repertoires in cytomegalovirus infection. Using its own MiXCR run on the reads, TCRdb lists one record per CDR3 protein. Of fewer than 550,000 distinct CDR3 sequences listed, 30% to 40% are singletons. On this clonotype itself: A much larger clone lies a single base off, so this may be a read error.

The CDR3 spans 14 residues. Sequenced input: PBMCs. The chain couples TRBV12-3 or TRBV12-4 to TRBJ1-6; D may be TRBD1 (5 bases). This clonotype originated in a human donor in good health (CMV status not recorded). Some clones in this sample may be carry-over from other donors' samples. The CDR3 nucleotides read TGTGCCAGCAGACCCGGGACGGAGAATTCAGCCCTCCACTTT. It is translated as CASRPGTENSALHF.